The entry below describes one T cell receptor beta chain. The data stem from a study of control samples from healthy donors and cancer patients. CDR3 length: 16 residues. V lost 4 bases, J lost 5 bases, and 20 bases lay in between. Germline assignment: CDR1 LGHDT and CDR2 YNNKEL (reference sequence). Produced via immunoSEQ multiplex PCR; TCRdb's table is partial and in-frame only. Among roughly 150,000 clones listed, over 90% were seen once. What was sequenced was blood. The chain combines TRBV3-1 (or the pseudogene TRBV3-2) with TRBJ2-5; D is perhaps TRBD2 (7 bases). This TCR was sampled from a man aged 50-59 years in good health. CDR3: CASSLRGAGVRETQYF. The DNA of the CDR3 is TGTGCCAGCAGCCTGAGGGGGGCGGGAGTTAGGGAGACCCAGTACTTC.